This TCR beta chain is drawn from a study of blood T cell repertoires in COVID-19 (dated by TCRdb to the early 2020s). For the study in its entirety: The collaborator samples originated in the United States, Italy and Spain and spanned the acute and convalescent phases of COVID-19. The prospective study material was composed of cDNA or gDNA derived from T cells, B-cell-depleted T cells, or PBMCs. Deeply sampled blood TCRbeta repertoires from subjects exposed to, actively infected with, or recovered from COVID-19 were included in the dataset. A freely available public database, intended as a resource for researchers studying the immune response to SARS-CoV-2, is where the repertoires were released. Samples were obtained from the ongoing ImmuneRACE study (first 160 participants) and from 1,254 subjects provided by 6 global collaborators. A de-identified subject ID, COVID-19 status, age in years and sex were almost always included in the sample metadata. Where available, HLA class I and class II types were taken from metadata supplied by the sample provider and were not determined by assay-based typing. What the work shows at the level of the full study, not this receptor alone: The quantity of clinical and demographic metadata differed by source and by participant and was supplied without curation.

TCRbeta CDR3 regions were amplified from genomic DNA using the immunoSEQ Assay, a bias-controlled multiplex PCR. As for the authors' bioinformatics: Within the assay, amplification of reference gene primers was used to estimate how many nucleated cells each sample contained. To quantify the absolute abundance of each unique TCRbeta CDR3 rearrangement, sequence reads were collapsed and filtered. For each sample, productive Simpson clonality was calculated by taking the square root of Simpson's diversity index across productive rearrangements. As stored in TCRdb, this immuneACCESS dataset retains in-frame rearrangements with V and J assigned. A fraction of the clones does not appear; measured against another copy, unresolved V genes explain less than half of the discrepancy, and the remainder lacks a known reason. The V and J calls and the clone size are those of that table, but D and trimming were determined from the DNA. This sample holds roughly 170,000 clones; around 83% were observed only once. The ten largest make up 3.6% of the sample.

Participants in the prospective study were enrolled through a virtual design, were aged roughly 18 to 90 years, and lived in about two dozen United States geographic areas. To assign participants to cohorts, the prospective study relied on clinical history that participants themselves reported in a screening survey and a study questionnaire. Mobile phlebotomists in the prospective study collected whole blood, serum and a nasopharyngeal or oropharyngeal swab from every participant. Prospective study participants could optionally give additional blood draws and questionnaires over a roughly two-month period. Blood samples from the prospective study were shipped frozen or at room temperature prior to DNA extraction. CDR1 and CDR2 (SGHAT, FQNNGV) derive from the germline V gene. Germline trimming amounts to 5 bases on V and 6 bases on J, with 15 as the count of junction bases outside the gene matches. The CDR3 covers 16 residues, taking in both the cysteine and the phenylalanine. CDR3 DNA only is kept here, 48 bases in frame from base 1.

Remarks on this clone: It has no known antigen specificity. Within one base of it there is no much larger clone, and no base qualities were kept.

The sample comprised PBMCs or T cells enriched from blood (not recorded which). This receptor chain uses TRBV11-2 and TRBJ2-7, and TRBD1 matches 8 of the central bases. The sequence came from a woman in her 50s in a cohort exposed to, infected with or recovered from COVID-19 (not recorded which). For the CDR3, the sequence is CASSLPPGQDPLEQYF. The DNA sequence is as follows: TGTGCCAGCAGCCTGCCTCCGGGACAGGACCCCCTCGAGCAGTACTTC.